This is a list of T cell receptor beta chains from one sample in a study of T cell responses to AZD1222 COVID-19 vaccine. TCRdb's copy holds only in-frame clones and misses some; the assay was immunoSEQ multiplex PCR. The data contain some 150,000 clones, more than 85% of them seen just once; the ten biggest clones take up under 2%. Sequences were derived from peripheral blood, sampled on day 0 of AZD1222 vaccination. Receptors were obtained from an adult in good health. Each CDR3 is given with its conserved first and last residue. The D gene is left open where the match is weak. Only part of the rows carry a size: once, few, many, or a class if the clone is expanded.

v_call	j_call	clone_size	d_call	cdr3_nt	cdr3_aa
TRBV20-1	TRBJ1-1	.	.	TGCAGTGCTAGAGACCCAGGGAGAGCTTTCTTT	CSARDPGRAFF
TRBV27	TRBJ1-2	.	.	TGTGCCGTCGGACGCGGCAGGGGCTATGGCTACACCTTC	CAVGRGRGYGYTF
TRBV5-1	TRBJ2-7	.	.	TGCGCCAGCAGCTTGGCGGGAGAGGAGTACTTC	CASSLAGEEYF
TRBV18	TRBJ2-7	.	.	TGTGCCAGCTCACCACGGTCCGGTAGCTCCTACGAGCAGTACTTC	CASSPRSGSSYEQYF
TRBV7-9	TRBJ2-2	.	TRBD2	TGTGCCAGCAGCAAACTACCTAAGGGGTGGAGACGATGGGAGCGGGAGAACACCGGGGAGCTGTTTTTT	CASSKLPKGWRRWERENTGELFF
TRBV6-5	TRBJ1-2	.	TRBD1	TGTGCCAGCAGTAAGACAGGGGGTTATGGCTACACCTTC	CASSKTGGYGYTF
TRBV21-1	TRBJ1-1	once	.	TGTGCCAGCGAGGGACCCCAGATGAACACTGAAGCTTTCTTT	CASEGPQMNTEAFF
TRBV7-9	TRBJ1-1	.	.	TGTGCCAGCAGCCGATTTGGTCTCCCGAGAAATATTAGCAGCACTGAAGCTTTCTTT	CASSRFGLPRNISSTEAFF
TRBV5-1	TRBJ1-4	.	.	TGCGCCAGCAGGACAGCAACTAATGAAAAACTGTTTTTT	CASRTATNEKLFF
TRBV5-1	TRBJ2-3	.	TRBD1	TGCGCCAGCAGCTTGGGACAGGGTCGGGGAACAGATACGCAGTATTTT	CASSLGQGRGTDTQYF
TRBV2	TRBJ1-2	.	TRBD1	TGTGCCAGCACTGGGGACAGGGCTAACGATGGCTACACCTTC	CASTGDRANDGYTF
TRBV3-1/TRBV3-2	TRBJ1-2	.	TRBD1	TGTGCCAGCAGTCCGACAGGGTTAGGCTATGGCTACACCTTC	CASSPTGLGYGYTF
TRBV15	TRBJ2-1	.	.	TGTGCCACCAGCAGAGCTAAGCTTTCGCGCCACCTCAATGAGCAGTTCTTC	CATSRAKLSRHLNEQFF
TRBV15	TRBJ2-5	once	.	TGTGCCACCCAGAGGGCTAACCAAGAGACCCAGTACTTC	CATQRANQETQYF
TRBV2	TRBJ2-5	.	TRBD2	TGTGCCAGCAGTTGGTTAGCGGGGGGAACCCAAGAGACCCAGTACTTC	CASSWLAGGTQETQYF
TRBV15	TRBJ2-2	.	TRBD2	TGTGCCACCAGCAAACACCGGGAGGGTGCGAACACCGGGGAGCTGTTTTTT	CATSKHREGANTGELFF
TRBV6-6	TRBJ1-4	.	.	TGTGCCAGCAGTTACTCGATCCGCGCTGATGAAAAACTGTTTTTT	CASSYSIRADEKLFF
TRBV7-3	TRBJ2-1	.	.	TGTGCCAGCAGCCTCCTCGGGGGCGGGGCGCGCTACAATGAGCAGTTCTTC	CASSLLGGGARYNEQFF
TRBV5-1	TRBJ2-7	.	TRBD1	TGCGCCAGCAGCGGCGGACAGGGAAGGGCCTACGAGCAGTACTTC	CASSGGQGRAYEQYF
TRBV19	TRBJ1-1	.	TRBD1	TGTGCCAGTAGTGAGGGACAGCCTGAAGCTTTCTTT	CASSEGQPEAFF
TRBV6-2/TRBV6-3	TRBJ1-1	few	.	TGTGCCAGCAGTTACTCCCCGGGACAGAACACTGAAGCTTTCTTT	CASSYSPGQNTEAFF
TRBV2	TRBJ1-2	.	.	TGTGCCAGCCGGACGGGGGGAAGCTATGGCTACACCTTC	CASRTGGSYGYTF
TRBV24-1	TRBJ2-5	.	.	TGTGCCACCAGTGGAGGGCAGGACCAAGAGACCCAGTACTTC	CATSGGQDQETQYF
TRBV7-3	TRBJ2-1	.	TRBD2	TGTGCCAGCAGCCCCGGGGGGTCAGGGAGCAATGAGCAGTTCTTC	CASSPGGSGSNEQFF
TRBV7-8	TRBJ1-2	.	TRBD1	TGTGCCAGCAGCCGCCAGAGACAGGGAGCTATTGGCTACACCTTC	CASSRQRQGAIGYTF
TRBV30	TRBJ2-7	.	TRBD2	TGTGCCTGGTCGAATAGCGGGAGTGCCGAGCAGTACTTC	CAWSNSGSAEQYF
TRBV7-9	TRBJ1-2	.	TRBD1	TGTGCCAGCAGCTCCAGGGGGGAGGGCTACACCTTC	CASSSRGEGYTF
TRBV28	TRBJ1-2	.	.	TGTGCCAGCAGTTTAAGGTGGACCCCATATGGCTACACCTTC	CASSLRWTPYGYTF
TRBV27	TRBJ1-2	.	TRBD1	TGTGCCAGCAGCCTCCACCCGGGACAGCCGAACTATGGCTACACCTTC	CASSLHPGQPNYGYTF
TRBV28	TRBJ1-1	.	TRBD1	TGTGCCAGCAGCTCCCCCACCGGGACAGGGGGCGCGGACACTGAAGCTTTCTTT	CASSSPTGTGGADTEAFF
TRBV7-8	TRBJ1-1	.	.	TGTGCCAGCAGCTTAATAACAGGGATGAACACTGAAGCTTTCTTT	CASSLITGMNTEAFF
TRBV9	TRBJ1-1	.	.	TGTGCCAGCAGCCGGGACCGCGGGACTGAAGCTTTCTTT	CASSRDRGTEAFF
TRBV7-8	TRBJ1-5	.	.	TGTGCCAGCAGCTCACGTACGAATAATCAGCCCCAGCATTTT	CASSSRTNNQPQHF
TRBV7-9	TRBJ1-2	.	TRBD1	TGTGCCAGCAGCTTGAAGGGGACAGGGAGAGCTAACTATGGCTACACCTTC	CASSLKGTGRANYGYTF
TRBV6-5	TRBJ1-1	.	.	TGTGCCAGCAGCCAGCTACAGGGGAACACTGAAGCTTTCTTT	CASSQLQGNTEAFF
TRBV7-9	TRBJ2-1	once	.	TGTGCCAGCAGCATTACTTCTAAGAAGACCCACAATGAGCAGTTCTTC	CASSITSKKTHNEQFF
TRBV20-1	TRBJ2-1	.	.	TGCAGTGCTAGTATGGCTAGCGCACTATCCCAGTACAATGAGCAGTTCTTC	CSASMASALSQYNEQFF
TRBV5-4	TRBJ2-2	.	TRBD2	TGTGCCAGCAGCCCGGGGGGGGGCCGGTACACCGGGGAGCTGTTTTTT	CASSPGGGRYTGELFF
TRBV6-1	TRBJ2-1	.	.	TGTGCCAGCAGTGATGACTACAATGAGCAGTTCTTC	CASSDDYNEQFF
TRBV28	TRBJ1-2	.	.	TGTGCCAGCAGTTTCGGTGGATATGGCTACACCTTC	CASSFGGYGYTF
TRBV5-1	TRBJ2-1	.	TRBD1	TGCGCCAGCAGCTTCCCGGGACAGTCGACCAATGAGCAGTTCTTC	CASSFPGQSTNEQFF
TRBV2	TRBJ2-6	.	TRBD1	TGTGCCAGCAGTGGACAGGGAGACTCTGGGGCCAACGTCCTGACTTTC	CASSGQGDSGANVLTF
TRBV5-5	TRBJ2-1	.	.	TGTGCCAGCAGCTTCGAGCGGACCTCCTACAATGAGCAGTTCTTC	CASSFERTSYNEQFF
TRBV7-9	TRBJ1-5	.	.	TGTGCCAGCAGCTTAGACGACACCTCCAATCAGCCCCAGCATTTT	CASSLDDTSNQPQHF
TRBV5-1	TRBJ2-1	.	.	TGCGCCAGCAGTCTGGGAGCTGACAATGAGCAGTTCTTC	CASSLGADNEQFF